Below, 25 T cell receptor beta chains from the same sample are listed, as sequenced in a study of cytomegalovirus exposure and HLA in healthy donors. TCRdb keeps only in-frame clones here, not all; method: immunoSEQ multiplex PCR. The sample lists over 100,000 clones; nearly 90% were seen once. Sequenced sample: PBMCs. Every receptor here comes from a woman between 18 and 30 years old in good health and CMV-seronegative.

The rearrangement links TRBV2 to TRBJ2-3; 10 positions agree with TRBD2. V lost 8 bases, J lost 7 bases, and 15 bases stayed unmatched. The CDR3 is 16 residues long. Germline-derived CDR1 and CDR2 are SNHLY and FYNNEI. As DNA, the CDR3 is TGTGCCAGCTTCCTCCGGGGTAGCGGGGGGATGAATACGCAGTATTTT. Encoded protein: CASFLRGSGGMNTQYF.

This chain uses TRBV7-8 with TRBJ2-1; 11 bases align to TRBD2. Trimming removed 1 base from V and 6 bases from J; junction bases left unmatched: 5. Germline assignment: CDR1 SGHVS and CDR2 FQNEAQ. The CDR3 contains 16 residues. The CDR3 sequence is CASSLVASGGINEQFF. CDR3 coding DNA: TGTGCCAGCAGCTTAGTAGCTAGCGGGGGGATCAATGAGCAGTTCTTC.

The rearrangement joins TRBV25-1 to TRBJ2-4, with D perhaps matching TRBD2 (5 bases). There are 17 residues in the CDR3. V was pared by 4 bases and J by 0 bases, with 16 bases between. CDR1 MGHDK and CDR2 SYGVNS come from the germline V gene. This chain's CDR3 is CASSGEPDGLAKNIQYF. The CDR3 coding sequence is TGTGCCAGCAGTGGAGAGCCCGACGGACTAGCCAAAAACATTCAGTACTTC.

The chain uses TRBV2 and TRBJ2-1, with D perhaps matching TRBD2 (6 bases). Germline CDR1 reads SNHLY; CDR2 reads FYNNEI. The CDR3 runs to 17 residues. V was pared by 4 bases and J by 0 bases, with 16 bases between. The CDR3 loop reads CASSGGDGTASYNEQFF. In DNA, the CDR3 is TGTGCCAGCAGTGGAGGGGACGGGACTGCCTCCTACAATGAGCAGTTCTTC.

The chain couples TRBV9 to TRBJ2-7; a possible D gene is TRBD1 (5 bases). This CDR3 is built from 14 residues. Trimming took 1 base from V and 6 from J, leaving 14 bases between them. The germline V gene has CDR1 SGDLS and CDR2 YYNGEE. The CDR3: CASSVTVRGPEQYF. The CDR3 DNA is TGTGCCAGCAGCGTAACCGTAAGGGGTCCCGAGCAGTACTTC.

The chain carries TRBV2 and TRBJ2-3; 8 bases align to TRBD2. The V gene end was trimmed by 9 bases and the J gene end by 0 bases; junction bases not matched to a gene: 8. The germline V gene has CDR1 SNHLY and CDR2 FYNNEI. The CDR3 loop spans 15 amino acids. Here the CDR3 reads CARSGLAGSTDTQYF. The CDR3 bases are TGTGCCAGAAGCGGGCTAGCGGGTAGCACAGATACGCAGTATTTT.

This clone was seen only once. This chain links TRBV9 with TRBJ2-7, with D possibly being TRBD2 (5 bases). Germline V gene lookup returns CDR1 SGDLS and CDR2 YYNGEE. V was clipped by 0 bases and J by 0 bases, with 7 bases between them. This CDR3 has 14 amino acids. In nucleotides, the CDR3 is TGTGCCAGCAGCGTAGTCGGAGGCTCCTACGAGCAGTACTTC. It codes for CASSVVGGSYEQYF. Drawing the rest from reference TRBV9 and TRBJ2-7, the complete variable domain is DSGVTQTPKHLITATGQRVTLRCSPRSGDLSVYWYQQSLDQGLQFLIQYYNGEERAKGNILERFSAQQFPDLHSELNLSSLELGDSALYFCASSVVGGSYEQYFGPGTRLTVT.

This clone was counted once. The chain joins TRBV2 to TRBJ2-2, with TRBD2 matching 10 bases. Per germline, CDR1 SNHLY and CDR2 FYNNEI. V was pared by 6 bases and J by 3 bases, with 1 base of the junction left unmatched. The CDR3 sequence is 14 residues long. The CDR3 protein is CASSLAGDTGELFF. The CDR3 region has the DNA TGTGCCAGCAGCCTAGCGGGGGACACCGGGGAGCTGTTTTTT.

The chain employs TRBV5-6 and TRBJ1-5, with D perhaps matching TRBD1 (6 bases). Germline assignment: CDR1 SGHDT and CDR2 YYEEEE. V lost 4 bases, J lost 7 bases, and 18 bases lay in between. There are 15 residues in the CDR3. The CDR3 loop reads CASSRRGGIGQPQHF. The DNA for the CDR3 is TGTGCCAGCAGCCGGAGGGGGGGGATCGGACAGCCCCAGCATTTT. Filled out from reference TRBV5-6 and TRBJ1-5, the complete variable domain reads DAGVTQSPTHLIKTRGQQVTLRCSPKSGHDTVSWYQQALGQGPQFIFQYYEEEERQRGNFPDRFSGHQFPNYSSELNVNALLLGDSALYLCASSRRGGIGQPQHFGDGTRLSIL.

The chain couples TRBV19 to TRBJ1-5; 7 positions agree with TRBD1. CDR3 length equals 13 residues. With V trimmed by 7 bases and J by 5 bases, 5 bases remained unmatched. Per the germline V gene, CDR1 is LNHDA and CDR2 is SQIVND (reference sequence). CDR3 sequence (DNA): TGTGCCAGTACCACACAGGGGCATCAGCCCCAGCATTTT. This encodes CASTTQGHQPQHF.

The CDR3 bases are TGTGCCAGCAGCTTAACTAGCTCCTACAATGAGCAGTTCTTC. Translated, it gives CASSLTSSYNEQFF. The chain couples TRBV5-5 to TRBJ2-1, with TRBD2 as a possible D gene (5 bases). CDR1 is SGHKS and CDR2 is YYEKEE in the germline V gene (reference sequence). V dropped 2 bases and J dropped 0 bases, with 6 bases sitting between them. The CDR3 length is 14 residues.

The rearrangement uses TRBV25-1 and TRBJ1-5; D remains unclear. Trimming took 1 base from V and 3 from J, leaving 7 bases between them. This CDR3 region has 14 residues. Germline loops: CDR1 MGHDK, CDR2 SYGVNS. The CDR3, as DNA: TGTGCCAGCAGTGAATTCGACACCAATCAGCCCCAGCATTTT. Protein: CASSEFDTNQPQHF.

The J gene is TRBJ1-2, the V gene TRBV6-1, with 8 bases identical to TRBD1. This CDR3 is 13 amino acids long. The germline V gene has CDR1 MNHNS and CDR2 SASEGT. The ends lost 6 bases at V and 7 bases at J; junction bases unmatched: 7. The CDR3 nucleotides are TGTGCCAGCAGAACAGGGGGTCGAGGTGGCTACACCTTC. Translating gives CASRTGGRGGYTF.

J is TRBJ1-4 and V is TRBV11-2, with D perhaps matching TRBD1 (5 bases). The CDR3 runs 15 residues. CDR1 and CDR2 from the germline V gene are SGHAT and FQNNGV. Trimming took 5 bases from V and 6 from J, leaving 16 bases between them. This CDR3 reads CASSPPSGAYEKLFF. CDR3 sequence (DNA): TGTGCCAGCAGCCCCCCCAGCGGGGCTTATGAAAAACTGTTTTTT.

This clone was picked up one time. This chain joins TRBV20-1 and TRBJ2-5; 7 bases fit TRBD2. Germline loops: CDR1 DFQATT, CDR2 SNEGSKA (reference sequence). The ends lost 7 bases at V and 2 bases at J; junction bases unmatched: 1. The CDR3 extends over 11 amino acids. Here the CDR3 reads CSGGGQETQYF. CDR3 bases: TGCAGTGGGGGGGGTCAAGAGACCCAGTACTTC.

The genes are TRBV5-1 and TRBJ2-7; tentatively, D is TRBD1 (5 bases). The CDR3 runs to 15 residues. The germline V gene encodes CDR1 SGHRS and CDR2 YFSETQ. Trimming stripped 0 bases from V and 5 bases from J, with 15 bases between. The CDR3 DNA sequence: TGCGCCAGCAGCTTGGGAGCCAGGGTCCCCCACGAGCAGTACTTC. Protein product: CASSLGARVPHEQYF.

V and J are TRBV9 and TRBJ1-1; 9 bases are a match to TRBD1. Germline CDR1 SGDLS, CDR2 YYNGEE. Trimming removed 3 bases from V and 7 bases from J; junction bases left unmatched: 1. CDR3 length equals 12 residues. CDR3 nucleotides: TGTGCCAGCAGCGACAGGGGGCTTGAAGCTTTCTTT. This gives the protein CASSDRGLEAFF.

This chain uses TRBV27 with TRBJ2-5; no clear D gene. This CDR3 spans 15 amino acids. CDR1 and CDR2 from the germline V gene are MNHEY and SMNVEV (reference sequence). Trimming left V 0 bases short and J 4 bases short, with 12 bases between. The CDR3 DNA reads as TGTGCCAGCAGTTTATCTTACCCGGAGAGAGAGACCCAGTACTTC. It translates to CASSLSYPERETQYF.

The chain is built from TRBV4-1 and TRBJ1-5, with D possibly TRBD1 on 5 matching bases. The CDR3 is made up of 15 amino acids. Germline values: CDR1 MGHRA, CDR2 YSYEKL. Trimming shortened V by 3 bases and J by 3 bases, and 12 bases separated the two germline ends. CDR3 protein: CASSHDDSPNQPQHF. The CDR3 region has the DNA TGCGCCAGCAGCCATGATGACAGCCCCAATCAGCCCCAGCATTTT.

The chain links TRBV13 to TRBJ2-4; tentatively, D is TRBD2 (6 bases). With 7 bases removed from V and 1 base from J, the gap between germline ends came to 11 bases. This CDR3 is built from 14 residues. Germline CDR1 and CDR2: PRHDT and FYEKMQ (reference sequence). CDR3 in amino acids: CASMGGWAKNIQYF. The CDR3 bases are TGTGCCAGCATGGGGGGATGGGCCAAAAACATTCAGTACTTC.

The chain has TRBV2 and TRBJ1-2; possible D gene TRBD1, 6 bases. The germline gives CDR1 SNHLY, CDR2 FYNNEI. Trimming left V 8 bases short and J 5 bases short, with 15 bases between. The CDR3 runs 13 residues. CDR3 DNA: TGTGCCAGCGGAAGGGACATGGGGTATGGCTACACCTTC. Translating gives CASGRDMGYGYTF.

The chain recombines TRBV19 with TRBJ1-2; 8 bases fit TRBD1. CDR1 and CDR2 (germline): LNHDA, SQIVND (reference sequence). The V segment lost 3 bases and the J segment 6 bases; nucleotides outside the gene matches: 12. The CDR3 runs to 16 residues. As DNA, the CDR3 is TGTGCCAGTAGTATTCCGGGACAGGTCTTTTTCCATGGCTACACCTTC. It yields the protein CASSIPGQVFFHGYTF.

This clone was detected a few times. This sequence joins TRBV5-1 and TRBJ2-1, with D possibly being TRBD1 (5 bases). The CDR3 contains 14 residues. Per the germline V gene, CDR1 is SGHRS and CDR2 is YFSETQ. V was clipped by 4 bases and J by 1 base, with 9 bases between them. As DNA, the CDR3 is TGCGCCAGCAGCAAGGGGCAATCCTACAATGAGCAGTTCTTC. Protein: CASSKGQSYNEQFF.

V gene TRBV18 combines with J gene TRBJ1-1; D call uncertain. CDR3 length: 12 residues. Trimming left V 5 bases short and J 1 base short, with 5 bases between. Germline-derived CDR1 and CDR2 are KGHSH and LQKENI. CDR3 region: CASSTGNTEAFF. For the CDR3, the DNA is TGTGCCAGCTCAACGGGGAACACTGAAGCTTTCTTT.

The chain links TRBV5-1 to TRBJ1-1, with D uncertain. There are 15 residues in the CDR3. Germline CDR1 SGHRS, CDR2 YFSETQ. With 0 bases removed from V and 4 bases from J, the gap between germline ends came to 13 bases. Written as DNA, the CDR3 is TGCGCCAGCAGCTTGGCCGGCAGGCAGATCACTGAAGCTTTCTTT. Translating gives CASSLAGRQITEAFF.